This T cell receptor beta chain was obtained from a study of cytomegalovirus exposure and HLA in healthy donors. Overall study context: Around 200 million T cells yielded more than 90 million unique TCR beta sequences, as an earlier analysis found.

Whole-study findings and limits: Many donors shared some public TCRs, even though most TCR sequences were rare. Within an earlier analysis, most TCR beta V segments proved productive either about 90% or about 30% of the time.

The PCR ran on 60 Vbeta and 13 Jbeta primers. TCRdb's copy holds only in-frame clones and misses some; the assay was immunoSEQ multiplex PCR. The sample lists 100,000 or so clones; 70% to 80% were seen once. The CDR3 has 15 amino acids. Per germline, CDR1 SGHDN and CDR2 FVKESK. A word on this clone: As yet, its antigen is unknown. Germline and junction disagree at one end, which may indicate a read error.

This chain uses TRBV14 with TRBJ2-1; 8 nucleotides align to TRBD1. The sequence was collected from a man aged 40-49 years in good health and CMV-seronegative. The sequenced sample was PBMCs. The chain's CDR3 is CASSRKDREGNGQFF. In nucleotides, the CDR3 is TGTGCCAGCAGCCGGAAGGACAGGGAAGGCAATGGGCAGTTCTTC.